The 29 T cell receptor beta chains below all came from one sample that was sequenced in a study of T cells after yellow fever vaccination. TCRdb redid the calling of the 5' RACE reads with MiXCR, one entry per CDR3 protein. The data contain around 600,000 distinct CDR3 sequences, more than 9% of them singletons. The sequences come from PBMCs, collected on the day of the yellow fever booster vaccination. These receptor sequences come from a man aged 25-45 years who received the YFV17D yellow fever vaccine.

This clonotype appeared a few times. V gene TRBV12-3 or TRBV12-4 combines with J gene TRBJ2-3; 12 nucleotides align to TRBD2. Trimming cost V 2 bases and J 5 bases; bases outside gene matches: 8. The CDR3 extends over 17 amino acids. The CDR3 DNA reads as TGTGCCAGCAGTTTAATGAGGACTAGCGGGAATAGAGATACGCAGTATTTT. This gives the protein CASSLMRTSGNRDTQYF.

In this sample, this clonotype turned up a few times. This chain connects TRBV6-4 to TRBJ2-1; no reliable D call. This CDR3 has 15 amino acids. Germline-derived CDR1 and CDR2 are MRHNA and SNTAGT. Trimming cost V 3 bases and J 0 bases, with 9 bases left between them. The CDR3 bases are TGTGCCAGCAGTGAGGCACATAGCTCCTACAATGAGCAGTTCTTC. Its protein product is CASSEAHSSYNEQFF.

J is TRBJ2-7 and V is TRBV12-3 or TRBV12-4, with a weak D call TRBD2 (7 bases). The CDR3 extends over 15 amino acids. V shed 10 bases and J shed 5 bases, with 24 bases lying between them. DNA for the CDR3: TGTGCCACCACGAGGGGGGAGGGGTGGGTCCACGAGCAGTACTTC. Translating gives CATTRGEGWVHEQYF.

The V call is TRBV10-3, the J call TRBJ2-7, with a weak D call TRBD1 (6 bases). The germline V gene encodes CDR1 ENHRY and CDR2 SYGVKD. V was shortened by 8 bases and J by 4 bases, with 12 bases between the two germline ends. The CDR3 totals 12 residues. The CDR3 loop is CAIANREYEQYF. In DNA form, the CDR3 reads TGTGCCATCGCTAACAGGGAGTACGAGCAGTACTTC.

This clonotype was picked up many times. The rearrangement links TRBV20-1 to TRBJ2-7; 7 nucleotides line up with TRBD2. V lost 3 bases to trimming and J lost 2 bases; unmatched junction nucleotides: 4. Germline V lookup: CDR1 DFQATT, CDR2 SNEGSKA (reference sequence). The CDR3 runs to 13 residues. CDR3 nucleotides: TGCAGTGCTAGCGGGAGGACCACCTACGAGCAGTACTTC. Its translation: CSASGRTTYEQYF.

This clonotype was detected many times. The chain recombines TRBV12-3 or TRBV12-4 with TRBJ2-7, with unresolved D. V lost 1 base, J lost 9 bases, and 13 bases lay in between. This CDR3 is built from 13 residues. The chain's CDR3 is CASSLEAGYGQYF. In DNA form, the CDR3 reads TGTGCCAGCAGTTTAGAGGCAGGATATGGGCAGTACTTC.

This chain connects TRBV7-9 to TRBJ2-2, with unresolved D. This CDR3 region has 12 residues. CDR1 is SEHNR, CDR2 FQNEAQ, per germline (reference sequence). With 5 bases removed from V and 6 bases from J, the gap between germline ends came to 7 bases. The CDR3 region has the DNA TGTGCCAGCAGCCGGATCGCCGGGGAGCTGTTTTTT. Protein product: CASSRIAGELFF. Supplemented by reference TRBV7-9 and TRBJ2-2, the full variable domain reads DTGVSQNPRHKITKRGQNVTFRCDPISEHNRLYWYRQTLGQGPEFLTYFQNEAQLEKSRLLSDRFSAERPKGSFSTLEIQRTEQGDSAMYLCASSRIAGELFFGEGSRLTVL.

The V gene is TRBV7-9, the J gene TRBJ2-1; weak D call: TRBD2 (5 bases). The CDR3 loop spans 13 amino acids. V lost 0 bases and J 8 bases, leaving 8 bases between the germline ends. The germline V gene encodes CDR1 SEHNR and CDR2 FQNEAQ (reference sequence). The CDR3 protein is CASSLAREHEQFF. The CDR3 bases are TGTGCCAGCAGCTTAGCGAGGGAACATGAGCAGTTCTTC.

This clonotype was seen only a few times. The chain carries TRBV5-1 and TRBJ2-3; TRBD2 agrees at 11 bases. Germline lookup yields CDR1 SGHRS and CDR2 YFSETQ. With V trimmed by 4 bases and J by 2 bases, 3 bases remained unmatched. The CDR3 is 15 amino acids. CDR3 sequence (DNA): TGCGCCAGCAGCACTAGCGGGAGTTACACAGATACGCAGTATTTT. Its translation: CASSTSGSYTDTQYF.

The chain carries TRBV7-8 and TRBJ2-2; D gene unclear. V lost 3 bases and J lost 4, with 15 bases in between. The CDR3 extends over 16 amino acids. The germline CDR1 and CDR2 sequences are SGHVS and FQNEAQ. This CDR3 reads CASSFARAPLTGELFF. The DNA of the CDR3 is TGTGCCAGCAGCTTCGCTAGGGCCCCTCTCACCGGGGAGCTGTTTTTT.

The sample holds a few counts of this clonotype. V is TRBV21-1 and J is TRBJ2-4; TRBD2, the table's D call, was not compared with the DNA. TRBV21-1 is described as a pseudogene. This CDR3 is built from 20 residues. DNA for the CDR3: TGTGCCAGCAGCAAAGTTGGGCCCCGGAGTGGGGGGAGGGCCAAAAACATTCAGTACTTC. Residues: CASSKVGPRSGGRAKNIQYF.

This chain joins TRBV24-1 and TRBJ2-1; D perhaps matches TRBD2 (5 bases). CDR1 is KGHDR and CDR2 is SFDVKD in the germline V gene. The CDR3 has 15 amino acids. The V end lost 6 bases, the J end lost 4 bases, and 15 bases lay between the germline ends. In DNA, the CDR3 is TGTGCCACCAGTTCGAGCGGAGGATCATACAATGAGCAGTTCTTC. Its translation is CATSSSGGSYNEQFF.

There are a few counts of this clonotype. V usage is TRBV5-1 and J usage is TRBJ2-5; 7 bases line up with TRBD2. Germline V lookup: CDR1 SGHRS, CDR2 YFSETQ. This CDR3 has 14 residues. Trimming removed 0 bases from V and 5 bases from J; junction bases left unmatched: 4. CDR3 amino acids: CASSLDYSGETQYF. CDR3 coding DNA: TGCGCCAGCAGCTTGGATTATAGCGGGGAGACCCAGTACTTC.

This clonotype has only a few counts. The V gene is TRBV5-6, the J gene TRBJ2-2, with D tentatively TRBD1 (6 bases). Between the trimmed V and J ends, which lost 4 bases and 4 bases, there was a span of 14 bases. The CDR3 covers 15 residues. Germline CDR1 reads SGHDT; CDR2 reads YYEEEE. CDR3: CASSPWDKITGELFF. DNA for the CDR3: TGTGCCAGCAGCCCATGGGACAAGATCACCGGGGAGCTGTTTTTT.

This clonotype was found many times. The genes are TRBV28 and TRBJ2-7, with a weak D call TRBD1 (6 bases). This CDR3 has 13 residues. V was clipped by 6 bases and J by 2 bases, with 11 bases between them. The germline V gene has CDR1 MDHEN and CDR2 SYDVKM. In nucleotides, the CDR3 is TGTGCCAGCAGAGAAGCAGGGGCCTACGAGCAGTACTTC. Amino acid sequence: CASREAGAYEQYF.

At least ten counts were recorded for this clonotype. The DNA for the CDR3 is TGTGCCAGCAGCCCGACAGGGGTGGGTGAAAAACTGTTTTTT. Translating it yields CASSPTGVGEKLFF. The V call is TRBV7-2, the J call TRBJ1-4, with 8 positions matching TRBD1. This CDR3 region has 14 residues. Germline CDR1 is SGHTA and CDR2 is FQGNSA. The junction had 6 bases not matched to a gene; V was cut back by 5 bases and J by 7 bases.

This clonotype appeared many times. V is TRBV4-3 and J is TRBJ2-1; weak D call: TRBD2 (6 bases). The CDR3 has 13 amino acids. Germline assignment: CDR1 LGHNA and CDR2 YSLEER. V gave up 0 bases and J gave up 9 bases, with 9 bases separating them. This CDR3 is CASSQDGGSEQFF. DNA for the CDR3: TGCGCCAGCAGCCAAGATGGAGGGAGTGAGCAGTTCTTC.

A few counts support this clonotype. The genes are TRBV29-1 and TRBJ1-5, with D unresolved. Trimming stripped 4 bases from V and 7 bases from J, with 11 bases between. This CDR3 has 12 residues. CDR1 and CDR2 (germline): SQVTM, ANQGSEA. As DNA, the CDR3 is TGCAGCGTTGCGGGCCAAGGCCAGCCCCAGCATTTT. It codes for CSVAGQGQPQHF.

This clonotype came up many times. One end of the junction fails to match germline, which may point to a read error. The chain has TRBV5-1 and TRBJ2-5; perhaps TRBD2 as D (6 bases). CDR1 is SGHRS and CDR2 is YFSETQ in the germline V gene. The CDR3 loop spans 13 amino acids. The CDR3 bases are TGTGCCAGCAGCTCGGGACTCCAAGAGACCCAGTACTTC. Translating gives CASSSGLQETQYF.

This clonotype occurred many times. The chain employs TRBV12-3 or TRBV12-4 and TRBJ1-3, with D unresolved. The CDR3 runs 15 residues. Trimming took off 3 bases at V and 1 base at J, with 10 bases between the two ends. As DNA, the CDR3 is TGTGCCAGCAGTTTTACTATTATGTCTGGAAACACCATATATTTT. This codes for CASSFTIMSGNTIYF.

The chain employs TRBV6-1 and TRBJ1-5; the D is unclear. Germline CDR1 is MNHNS and CDR2 is SASEGT. The CDR3 contains 13 residues. V was clipped by 8 bases and J by 0 bases, with 8 bases between them. As DNA, the CDR3 is TGTGCCAGCGGAGACAATAGCAATCAGCCCCAGCATTTT. It specifies CASGDNSNQPQHF.

The V gene is TRBV12-3 or TRBV12-4, the J gene TRBJ1-4; D ambiguous. The germline V and J ends were trimmed by 4 bases and 5 bases, with 8 bases remaining between them. This CDR3 contains 13 residues. In nucleotides, the CDR3 is TGTGCCAGCAGTTGGACGGAAAATGAAAAACTGTTTTTT. This codes for CASSWTENEKLFF.

The chain has TRBV5-1 and TRBJ1-5; possibly TRBD1 for D (5 bases). Germline V lookup: CDR1 SGHRS, CDR2 YFSETQ. V shed 0 bases and J shed 4 bases, with 17 bases lying between them. This CDR3 is 17 amino acids long. The CDR3 spells CASSLEGPGRINQPQHF. The CDR3 DNA is TGCGCCAGCAGCTTGGAGGGCCCGGGACGGATAAATCAGCCCCAGCATTTT.

The chain carries TRBV5-1 and TRBJ1-4, with a possible D match to TRBD1 (5 bases). This CDR3 region has 15 residues. Looked up from germline, CDR1 is SGHRS and CDR2 is YFSETQ. Trimming shortened V by 0 bases and J by 2 bases, and 8 bases separated the two germline ends. DNA of the CDR3: TGCGCCAGCAGCTTGGACCCAGGGACTAATGAAAAACTGTTTTTT. Its protein product is CASSLDPGTNEKLFF.

The V call is TRBV10-3, the J call TRBJ2-2; no reliable D call. The CDR3 sequence is 18 residues long. V lost 3 bases, J lost 0 bases, and 17 bases lay in between. Germline V CDR1 and CDR2: ENHRY, SYGVKD. The CDR3: CAISDVATGRSNTGELFF. The CDR3 bases are TGTGCCATCAGTGATGTCGCCACCGGACGGTCGAACACCGGGGAGCTGTTTTTT.

This clonotype was counted a few times. This sequence joins TRBV19 and TRBJ2-7; no reliable D call. CDR1 and CDR2 (germline): LNHDA, SQIVND (reference sequence). CDR3 size: 13 residues. The ends were cut back, 5 bases at V and 1 base at J, with 9 bases in the middle. DNA of the CDR3: TGTGCCAGTAGTTTGCGTTGGTCCTACGAGCAGTACTTC. It translates to CASSLRWSYEQYF.

This clonotype was observed a handful of times. The rearrangement links TRBV20-1 to TRBJ2-3; D unresolved. V dropped 0 bases and J dropped 2 bases, with 6 bases sitting between them. CDR1 DFQATT and CDR2 SNEGSKA come from the germline V gene (reference sequence). The CDR3 contains 13 residues. CDR3 in DNA: TGCAGTGCTAGAGATCCCCTCACAGATACGCAGTATTTT. Amino acids: CSARDPLTDTQYF.

The genes are TRBV5-1 and TRBJ2-7; TRBD1 agrees at 8 bases. The CDR3 covers 15 residues. Germline loops: CDR1 SGHRS, CDR2 YFSETQ. Trimming cost V 4 bases and J 2 bases; bases outside gene matches: 8. CDR3 DNA: TGCGCCAGCAGCAGCGACAGGGGACCCCCCTACGAGCAGTACTTC. Its translation is CASSSDRGPPYEQYF.

The CDR3 bases are TGCAGTGCTAGGAAGGCCCAGAGGACAGGGAGCACAGATACGCAGTATTTT. This translates into CSARKAQRTGSTDTQYF. The J gene is TRBJ2-3, the V gene TRBV20-1; TRBD1 aligns across 8 bases. The CDR3 contains 17 residues. Germline CDR1 DFQATT, CDR2 SNEGSKA (reference sequence). V lost 3 bases to trimming and J lost 0 bases; unmatched junction nucleotides: 11.